This T cell receptor (beta chain) comes out of a study of monozygotic twins with inflammatory bowel disease. For this clonotype: Its target is not known.

Study observations and caveats: Fewer clonotypes were shared with others by IBD patients than by healthy twins, especially with disease activity. Among IBD patients, TCRbeta diversity (inverse Simpson) was lower than in healthy co-twins.

Per the germline V gene, CDR1 is KGHSH and CDR2 is LQKENI. The CDR3 has 14 amino acids. TCRdb re-called the 5' RACE reads and catalogs CDR3 proteins one per entry, DNA excluded. The sample spans about 210,000 distinct CDR3 sequences; the ten largest clones claim roughly 1.5%. The J gene is TRBJ1-2, the V gene TRBV18. The origin of this receptor is a human donor with ulcerative colitis or Crohn's disease, or a healthy co-twin of an affected twin (not recorded which). Material for sequencing was blood. This CDR3 is CASSPEASVRGYTF. The variable domain in full, with the rest retrieved from reference TRBV18 and TRBJ1-2, is NAGVMQNPRHLVRRRGQEARLRCSPMKGHSHVYWYRQLPEEGLKFMVYLQKENIIDESGMPKERFSAEFPKEGPSILRIQQVVRGDSAAYFCASSPEASVRGYTFGSGTRLTVV.